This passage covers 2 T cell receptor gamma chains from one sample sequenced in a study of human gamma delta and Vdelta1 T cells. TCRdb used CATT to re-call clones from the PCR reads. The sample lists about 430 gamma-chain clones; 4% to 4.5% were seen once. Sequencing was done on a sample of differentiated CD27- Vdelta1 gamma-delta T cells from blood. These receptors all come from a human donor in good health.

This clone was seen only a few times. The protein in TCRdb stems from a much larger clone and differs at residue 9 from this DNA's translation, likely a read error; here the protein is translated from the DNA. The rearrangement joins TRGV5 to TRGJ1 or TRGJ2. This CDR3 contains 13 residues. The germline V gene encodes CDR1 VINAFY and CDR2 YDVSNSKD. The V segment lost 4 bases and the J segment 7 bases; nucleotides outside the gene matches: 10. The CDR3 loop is CATWEKPGYKKLF. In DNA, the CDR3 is TGTGCCACCTGGGAGAAGCCAGGGTATAAGAAACTCTTT.

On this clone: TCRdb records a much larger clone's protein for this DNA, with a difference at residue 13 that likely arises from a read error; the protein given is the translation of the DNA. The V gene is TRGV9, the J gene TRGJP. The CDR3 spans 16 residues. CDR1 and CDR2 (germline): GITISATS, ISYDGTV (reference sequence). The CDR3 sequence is CALWEVRELGKKFKVF. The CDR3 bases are TGTGCCTTGTGGGAGGTGCGGGAGTTGGGCAAAAAATTCAAGGTCTTT.